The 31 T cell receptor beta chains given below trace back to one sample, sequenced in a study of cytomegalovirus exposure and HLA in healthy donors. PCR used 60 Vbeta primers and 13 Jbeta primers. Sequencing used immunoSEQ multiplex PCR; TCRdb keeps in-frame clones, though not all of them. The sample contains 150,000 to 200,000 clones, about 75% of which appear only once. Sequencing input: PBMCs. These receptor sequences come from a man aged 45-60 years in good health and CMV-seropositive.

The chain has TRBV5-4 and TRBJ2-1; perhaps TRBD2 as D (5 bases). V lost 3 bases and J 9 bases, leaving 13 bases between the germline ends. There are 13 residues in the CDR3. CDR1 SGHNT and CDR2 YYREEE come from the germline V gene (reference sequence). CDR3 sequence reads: CASSWAGPSEQFF. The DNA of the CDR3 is TGTGCCAGCAGCTGGGCGGGCCCCAGTGAGCAGTTCTTC.

The CDR3 reads CASSDTGLSNTGELFF. In DNA form, the CDR3 reads TGTGCCAGCAGTGATACAGGGCTTTCGAACACCGGGGAGCTGTTTTTT. The gene calls are TRBV6-4 and TRBJ2-2; possible D gene TRBD1, 6 bases. Trimming left V 3 bases short and J 0 bases short, with 11 bases between. Germline assignment: CDR1 MRHNA and CDR2 SNTAGT. The CDR3 runs 16 residues.

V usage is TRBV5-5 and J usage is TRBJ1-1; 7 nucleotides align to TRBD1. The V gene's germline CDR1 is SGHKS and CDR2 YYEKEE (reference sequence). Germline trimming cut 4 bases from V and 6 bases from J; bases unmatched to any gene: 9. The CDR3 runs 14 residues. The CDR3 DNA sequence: TGTGCCAGCAGCCGAAACCGACAGGGTTCTGAAGCTTTCTTT. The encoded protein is CASSRNRQGSEAFF.

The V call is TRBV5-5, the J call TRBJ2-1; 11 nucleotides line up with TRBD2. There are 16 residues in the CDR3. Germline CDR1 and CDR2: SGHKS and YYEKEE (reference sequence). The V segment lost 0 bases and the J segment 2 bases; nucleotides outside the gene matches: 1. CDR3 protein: CASSLGLAGTYNEQFF. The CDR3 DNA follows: TGTGCCAGCAGCTTGGGACTAGCGGGGACCTACAATGAGCAGTTCTTC.

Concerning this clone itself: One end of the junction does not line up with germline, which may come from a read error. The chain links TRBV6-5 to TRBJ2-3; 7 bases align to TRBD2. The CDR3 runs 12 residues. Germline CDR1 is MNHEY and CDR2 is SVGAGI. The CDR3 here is CASSYAGGFWNF. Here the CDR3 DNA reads TGTGCCAGCAGCTACGCCGGGGGGTTCTGGAATTTT.

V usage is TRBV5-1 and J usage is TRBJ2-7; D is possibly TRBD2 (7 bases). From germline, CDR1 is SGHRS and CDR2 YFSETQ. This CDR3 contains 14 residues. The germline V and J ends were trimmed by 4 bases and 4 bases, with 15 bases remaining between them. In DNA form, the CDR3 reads TGCGCCAGCAGCCCGAGGGGGGGCCATTACGAGCAGTACTTC. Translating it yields CASSPRGGHYEQYF.

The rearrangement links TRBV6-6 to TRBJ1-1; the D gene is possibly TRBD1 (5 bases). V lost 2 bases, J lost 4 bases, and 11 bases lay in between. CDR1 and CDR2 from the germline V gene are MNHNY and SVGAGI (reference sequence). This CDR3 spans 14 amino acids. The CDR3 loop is CASSYERGITEAFF. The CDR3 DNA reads TGTGCCAGCAGTTACGAGCGGGGGATCACTGAAGCTTTCTTT.

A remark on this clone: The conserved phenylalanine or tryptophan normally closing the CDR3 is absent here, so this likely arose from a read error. In DNA, the CDR3 is TGTGCCAGCAGTTACACAGGGGGCATGAACATTCAGTACCTC. It codes for CASSYTGGMNIQYL. The J gene is TRBJ2-4, the V gene TRBV27; TRBD1 matches at 9 bases. The CDR3 has 14 amino acids. V lost 4 bases to trimming and J lost 7 bases; unmatched junction nucleotides: 5. CDR1 and CDR2 (germline): MNHEY, SMNVEV (reference sequence).

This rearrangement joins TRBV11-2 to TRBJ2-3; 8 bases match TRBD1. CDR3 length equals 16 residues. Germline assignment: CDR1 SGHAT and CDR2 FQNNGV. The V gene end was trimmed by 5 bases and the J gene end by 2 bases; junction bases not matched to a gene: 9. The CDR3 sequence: CASSPRGTGYTDTQYF. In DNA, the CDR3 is TGTGCCAGCAGCCCTCGTGGGACAGGATACACAGATACGCAGTATTTT.

The DNA of the CDR3 is TGCGCCAGCAGCCAAGGCAGGGGAAACAATGAGCAGTTCTTC. It encodes CASSQGRGNNEQFF. The chain combines TRBV4-3 with TRBJ2-1, with a possible D match to TRBD1 (6 bases). Germline values: CDR1 LGHNA, CDR2 YSLEER. CDR3 length: 14 amino acids. V was cut by 1 base and J by 5 bases, with 9 bases left in between.

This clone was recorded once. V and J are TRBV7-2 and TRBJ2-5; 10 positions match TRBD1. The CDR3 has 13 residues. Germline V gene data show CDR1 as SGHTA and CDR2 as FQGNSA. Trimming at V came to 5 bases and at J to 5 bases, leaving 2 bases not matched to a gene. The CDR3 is CASSRGQGETQYF. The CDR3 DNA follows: TGTGCCAGCAGCAGGGGACAGGGGGAGACCCAGTACTTC.

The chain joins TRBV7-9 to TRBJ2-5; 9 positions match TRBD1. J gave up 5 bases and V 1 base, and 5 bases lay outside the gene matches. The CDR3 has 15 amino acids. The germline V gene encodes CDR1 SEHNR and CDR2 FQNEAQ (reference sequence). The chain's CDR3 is CASSLGGTGRETQYF. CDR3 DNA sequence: TGTGCCAGCAGCTTAGGGGGGACAGGGCGGGAGACCCAGTACTTC. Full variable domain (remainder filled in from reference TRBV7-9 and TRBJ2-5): DTGVSQNPRHKITKRGQNVTFRCDPISEHNRLYWYRQTLGQGPEFLTYFQNEAQLEKSRLLSDRFSAERPKGSFSTLEIQRTEQGDSAMYLCASSLGGTGRETQYFGPGTRLLVL.

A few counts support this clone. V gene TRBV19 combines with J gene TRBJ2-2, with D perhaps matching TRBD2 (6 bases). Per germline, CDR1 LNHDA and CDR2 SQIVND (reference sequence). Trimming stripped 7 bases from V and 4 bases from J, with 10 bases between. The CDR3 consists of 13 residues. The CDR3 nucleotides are TGTGCCAGTAAGGGGACTGGCACCGGGGAGCTGTTTTTT. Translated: CASKGTGTGELFF.

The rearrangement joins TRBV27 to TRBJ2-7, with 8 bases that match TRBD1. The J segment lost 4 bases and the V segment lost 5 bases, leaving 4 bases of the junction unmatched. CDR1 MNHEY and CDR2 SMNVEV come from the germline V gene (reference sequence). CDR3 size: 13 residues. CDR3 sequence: CASSARQGYEQYV. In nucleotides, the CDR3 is TGTGCCAGCAGTGCAAGACAGGGGTACGAGCAGTACGTC.

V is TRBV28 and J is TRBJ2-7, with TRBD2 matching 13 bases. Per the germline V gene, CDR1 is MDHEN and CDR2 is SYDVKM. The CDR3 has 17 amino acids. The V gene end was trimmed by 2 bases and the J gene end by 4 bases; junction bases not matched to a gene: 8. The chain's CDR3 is CASSLNKLAGGLYEQYF. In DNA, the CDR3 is TGTGCCAGCAGTTTAAACAAACTAGCGGGGGGGCTTTACGAGCAGTACTTC. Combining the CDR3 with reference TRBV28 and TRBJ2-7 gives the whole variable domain DVKVTQSSRYLVKRTGEKVFLECVQDMDHENMFWYRQDPGLGLRLIYFSYDVKMKEKGDIPEGYSVSREKKERFSLILESASTNQTSMYLCASSLNKLAGGLYEQYFGPGTRLTVT.

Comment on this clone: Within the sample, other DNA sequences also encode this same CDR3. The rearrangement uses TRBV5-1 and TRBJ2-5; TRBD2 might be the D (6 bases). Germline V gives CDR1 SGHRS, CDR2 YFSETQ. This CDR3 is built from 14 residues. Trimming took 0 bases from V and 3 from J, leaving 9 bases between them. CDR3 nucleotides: TGCGCCAGCAGCTTGGCCCGGGAGAAAGAGACCCAGTACTTC. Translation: CASSLAREKETQYF.

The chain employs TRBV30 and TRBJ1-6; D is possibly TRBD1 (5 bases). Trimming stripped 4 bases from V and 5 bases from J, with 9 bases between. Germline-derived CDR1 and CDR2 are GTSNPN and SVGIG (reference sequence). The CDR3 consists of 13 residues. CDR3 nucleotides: TGTGCCTGGAAAGGGGTCCATAATTCACCCCTCCACTTT. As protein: CAWKGVHNSPLHF.

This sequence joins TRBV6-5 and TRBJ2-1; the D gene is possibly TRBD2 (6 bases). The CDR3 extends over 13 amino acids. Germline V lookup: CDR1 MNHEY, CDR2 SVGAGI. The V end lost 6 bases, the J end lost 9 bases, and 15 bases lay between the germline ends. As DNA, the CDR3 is TGTGCCAGCAGGCCCCCAGGGAGGCGTGAGCAGTTCTTC. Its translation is CASRPPGRREQFF.

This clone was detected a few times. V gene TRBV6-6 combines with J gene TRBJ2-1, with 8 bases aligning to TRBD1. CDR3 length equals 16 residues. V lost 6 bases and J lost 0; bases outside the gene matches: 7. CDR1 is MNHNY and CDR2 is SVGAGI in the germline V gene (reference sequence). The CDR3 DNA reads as TGTGCCAGCAGGTCCGGACAGGGCGGCTCCTACAATGAGCAGTTCTTC. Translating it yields CASRSGQGGSYNEQFF.

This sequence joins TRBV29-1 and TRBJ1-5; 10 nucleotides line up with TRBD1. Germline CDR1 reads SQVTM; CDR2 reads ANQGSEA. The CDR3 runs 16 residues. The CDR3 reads CRDAGTGVLSNQPQHF. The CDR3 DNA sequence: TGCAGGGATGCCGGGACAGGGGTTTTGAGCAATCAGCCCCAGCATTTT.

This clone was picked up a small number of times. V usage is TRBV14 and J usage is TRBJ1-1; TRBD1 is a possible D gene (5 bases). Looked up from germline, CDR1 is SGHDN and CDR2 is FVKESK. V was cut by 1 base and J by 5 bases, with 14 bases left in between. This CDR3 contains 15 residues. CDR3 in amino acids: CASSQVFGGGTEAFF. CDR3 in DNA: TGTGCCAGCAGCCAAGTCTTTGGGGGGGGGACTGAAGCTTTCTTT.

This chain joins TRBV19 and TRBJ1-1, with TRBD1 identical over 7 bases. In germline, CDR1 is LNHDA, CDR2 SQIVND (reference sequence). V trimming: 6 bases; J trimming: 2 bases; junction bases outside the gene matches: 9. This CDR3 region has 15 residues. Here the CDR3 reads CASRTGTATNTEAFF. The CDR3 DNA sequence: TGTGCCAGTAGAACAGGGACAGCTACTAACACTGAAGCTTTCTTT. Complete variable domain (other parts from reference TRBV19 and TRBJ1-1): DGGITQSPKYLFRKEGQNVTLSCEQNLNHDAMYWYRQDPGQGLRLIYYSQIVNDFQKGDIAEGYSVSREKKESFPLTVTSAQKNPTAFYLCASRTGTATNTEAFFGQGTRLTVV.

Here the CDR3 DNA reads TGTGCTAGTGGTTTGGCCAGTAGCGGCGGCGATACGCAGTATTTT. Amino acids: CASGLASSGGDTQYF. The chain couples TRBV12-5 to TRBJ2-3; maybe TRBD2 (6 bases). The CDR3 covers 15 residues. The ends were cut back, 1 base at V and 6 bases at J, with 14 bases in the middle. Germline V gives CDR1 LGHNT, CDR2 FRNRAP. The full variable domain, completed using reference TRBV12-5 and TRBJ2-3, is DARVTQTPRHKVTEMGQEVTMRCQPILGHNTVFWYRQTMMQGLELLAYFRNRAPLDDSGMPKDRFSAEMPDATLATLKIQPSEPRDSAVYFCASGLASSGGDTQYFGPGTRLTVL.

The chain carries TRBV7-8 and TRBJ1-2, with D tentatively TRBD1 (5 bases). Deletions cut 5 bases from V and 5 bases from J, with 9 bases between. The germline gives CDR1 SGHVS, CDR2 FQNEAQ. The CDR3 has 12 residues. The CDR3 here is CASSGGGYGYTF. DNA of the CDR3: TGTGCCAGCAGCGGGGGGGGATATGGCTACACCTTC.

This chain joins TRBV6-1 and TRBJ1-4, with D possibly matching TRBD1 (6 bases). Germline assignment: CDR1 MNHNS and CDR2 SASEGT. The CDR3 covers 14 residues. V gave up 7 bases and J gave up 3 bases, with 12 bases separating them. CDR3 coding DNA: TGTGCCAGCACTGGGGGCGAGTCTAATGAAAAACTGTTTTTT. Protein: CASTGGESNEKLFF.

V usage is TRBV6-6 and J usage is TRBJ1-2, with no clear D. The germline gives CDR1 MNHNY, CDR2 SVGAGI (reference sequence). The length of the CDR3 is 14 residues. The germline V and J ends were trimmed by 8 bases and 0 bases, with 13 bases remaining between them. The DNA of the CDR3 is TGTGCCAGCTGCCCAGAGGCCGCTAACTATGGCTACACCTTC. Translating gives CASCPEAANYGYTF.

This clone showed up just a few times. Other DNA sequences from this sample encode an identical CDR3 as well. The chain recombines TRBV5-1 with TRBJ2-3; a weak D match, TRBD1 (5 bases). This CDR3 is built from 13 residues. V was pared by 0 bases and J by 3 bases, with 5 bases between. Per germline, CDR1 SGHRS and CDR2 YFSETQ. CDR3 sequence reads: CASSLAGTDTQYF. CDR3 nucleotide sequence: TGCGCCAGCAGCTTGGCAGGGACAGATACGCAGTATTTT. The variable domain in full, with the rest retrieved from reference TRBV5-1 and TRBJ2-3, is KAGVTQTPRYLIKTRGQQVTLSCSPISGHRSVSWYQQTPGQGLQFLFEYFSETQRNKGNFPGRFSGRQFSNSRSEMNVSTLELGDSALYLCASSLAGTDTQYFGPGTRLTVL.

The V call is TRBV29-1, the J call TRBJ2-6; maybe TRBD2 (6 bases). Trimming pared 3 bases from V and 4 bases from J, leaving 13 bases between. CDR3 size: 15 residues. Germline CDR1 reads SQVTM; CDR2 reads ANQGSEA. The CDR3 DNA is TGCAGCGTTGAGATCCGGGGGAAAGGGGCCAACGTCCTGACTTTC. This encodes CSVEIRGKGANVLTF.

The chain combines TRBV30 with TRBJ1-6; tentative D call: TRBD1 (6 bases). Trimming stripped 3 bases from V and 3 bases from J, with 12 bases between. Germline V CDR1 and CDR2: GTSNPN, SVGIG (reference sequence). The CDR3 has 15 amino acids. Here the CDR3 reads CAWRGGAIYNSPLHF. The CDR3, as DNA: TGTGCCTGGAGGGGGGGGGCGATCTATAATTCACCCCTCCACTTT.

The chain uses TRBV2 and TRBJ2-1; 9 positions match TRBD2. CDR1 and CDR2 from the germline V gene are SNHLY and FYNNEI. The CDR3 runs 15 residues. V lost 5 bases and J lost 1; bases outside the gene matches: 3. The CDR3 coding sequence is TGTGCCAGCAGTAAAAGCGGGGGGTCCTACAATGAGCAGTTCTTC. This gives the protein CASSKSGGSYNEQFF.

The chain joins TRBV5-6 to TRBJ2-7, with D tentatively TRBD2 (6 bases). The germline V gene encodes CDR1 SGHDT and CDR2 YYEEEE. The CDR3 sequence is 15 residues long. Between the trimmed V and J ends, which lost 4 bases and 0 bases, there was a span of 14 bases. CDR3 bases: TGTGCCAGCAGCAAGGGCGGGACGGCCTCCTACGAGCAGTACGTC. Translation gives CASSKGGTASYEQYV.